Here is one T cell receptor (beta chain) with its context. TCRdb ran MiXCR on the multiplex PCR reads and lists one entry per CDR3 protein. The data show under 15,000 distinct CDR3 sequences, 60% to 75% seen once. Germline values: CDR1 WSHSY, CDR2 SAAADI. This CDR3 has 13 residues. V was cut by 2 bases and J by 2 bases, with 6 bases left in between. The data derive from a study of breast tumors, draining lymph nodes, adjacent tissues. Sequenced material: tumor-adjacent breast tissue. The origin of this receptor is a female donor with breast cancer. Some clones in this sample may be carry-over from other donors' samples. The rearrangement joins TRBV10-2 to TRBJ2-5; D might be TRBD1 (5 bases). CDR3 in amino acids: CASSEQGQETQYF. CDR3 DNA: TGCGCCAGCAGTGAGCAGGGACAAGAGACCCAGTACTTC.